The 20 T cell receptor beta chains below come from one sample, sequenced in a study of PD-L1 blockade in urothelial cancer. The time point denotes: pretreatment peripheral blood. The protocol was immunoSEQ multiplex PCR, while the TCRdb copy is restricted to in-frame clones and leaves out a portion. This sample has about 85,000 clones, with about 84% found just once. The specimen was PBMCs, collected around atezolizumab (anti-PD-L1) treatment. The origin of the receptors is a man between 60 and 75 years old with urothelial cancer.

The V call is TRBV21-1, the J call TRBJ1-1; whether TRBD1, the table's D call, matches the DNA was not checked. TRBV21-1 is recorded as a pseudogene. The CDR3 loop spans 8 amino acids. The CDR3 loop is CARHEAFF. For the CDR3, the DNA is TGTGCCAGACATGAAGCTTTCTTT.

This rearrangement joins TRBV5-1 to TRBJ2-1; D is possibly TRBD1 (5 bases). Deletions cut 2 bases from V and 0 bases from J, with 9 bases between. This CDR3 comprises 15 residues. CDR1 SGHRS and CDR2 YFSETQ come from the germline V gene. The CDR3 DNA sequence: TGCGCCAGCAGCTTTCGCAGGGACTCCTACAATGAGCAGTTCTTC. Protein product: CASSFRRDSYNEQFF.

This rearrangement joins TRBV2 to TRBJ2-5; 7 nucleotides match TRBD2. Germline assignment: CDR1 SNHLY and CDR2 FYNNEI. The CDR3 has 15 residues. Trimming cost V 2 bases and J 5 bases; bases outside gene matches: 8. CDR3 region: CASSELTSGMETQYF. DNA of the CDR3: TGTGCCAGCAGTGAATTGACAAGCGGGATGGAGACCCAGTACTTC.

The V gene is TRBV6-5, the J gene TRBJ1-1; 9 bases are a match to TRBD1. Germline CDR1 and CDR2: MNHEY and SVGAGI. CDR3 length: 16 amino acids. V shed 6 bases and J 5 bases; nucleotides not matched to a gene: 13. The DNA of the CDR3 is TGTGCCAGCAGCTACCCCGGGACAGGGTTAGTAACTGAAGCTTTCTTT. Protein sequence: CASSYPGTGLVTEAFF.

The gene calls are TRBV7-2 and TRBJ1-2; 7 nucleotides line up with TRBD1. The CDR3 runs to 14 residues. Germline CDR1 is SGHTA and CDR2 is FQGNSA. V was clipped by 5 bases and J by 6 bases; unmatched bases: 9. CDR3 DNA sequence: TGTGCCAGCAGCCCCAGGGCAGGGGGTGATGGCTACACCTTC. This gives the protein CASSPRAGGDGYTF. Drawing the rest from reference TRBV7-2 and TRBJ1-2, the complete variable domain is GAGVSQSPSNKVTEKGKDVELRCDPISGHTALYWYRQSLGQGLEFLIYFQGNSAPDKSGLPSDRFSAERTGGSVSTLTIQRTQQEDSAVYLCASSPRAGGDGYTFGSGTRLTVV.

The V gene is TRBV28, the J gene TRBJ2-7, with TRBD2 matching 13 bases. V lost 6 bases and J lost 9; bases outside the gene matches: 8. The CDR3 sequence is 14 residues long. Germline V gives CDR1 MDHEN, CDR2 SYDVKM. The CDR3 here is CASRPPGLAGTQYF. CDR3 sequence (DNA): TGTGCCAGCAGACCCCCGGGACTAGCGGGAACGCAGTACTTC.

V usage is TRBV30 and J usage is TRBJ2-3; TRBD1 is a possible D gene (6 bases). The germline V and J ends were trimmed by 2 bases and 3 bases, with 12 bases remaining between them. The CDR3 runs to 14 residues. Per the germline V gene, CDR1 is GTSNPN and CDR2 is SVGIG (reference sequence). In DNA, the CDR3 is TGTGCCTGGAGTCGGGGCAGGGGAACAGATACGCAGTATTTT. Protein sequence: CAWSRGRGTDTQYF.

The chain couples TRBV4-1 to TRBJ2-1, with TRBD1 as a possible D gene (6 bases). The CDR3 length is 17 residues. The ends were cut back, 1 base at V and 6 bases at J, with 19 bases in the middle. CDR1 MGHRA and CDR2 YSYEKL come from the germline V gene. The CDR3 coding sequence is TGCGCCAGCAGCCAAGGTTGGTCGGCAGGGGATTCCAATGAGCAGTTCTTC. Its translation: CASSQGWSAGDSNEQFF.

The V call is TRBV7-2, the J call TRBJ1-2, with a tentative D call TRBD1 (5 bases). In germline, CDR1 is SGHTA, CDR2 FQGNSA. The CDR3 is 14 residues long. Trimming took off 7 bases at V and 4 bases at J, with 16 bases between the two ends. The CDR3 DNA reads as TGTGCCAGCATAATACCGGGACTCACCTATGGCTACACCTTC. This sequence encodes CASIIPGLTYGYTF.

The gene calls are TRBV5-1 and TRBJ2-5; 7 bases line up with TRBD2. V shed 0 bases and J 8 bases; nucleotides not matched to a gene: 10. The CDR3 totals 15 residues. Germline CDR1 is SGHRS and CDR2 is YFSETQ. The CDR3 region is CASSLVFSGAQTQYF. As DNA, the CDR3 is TGCGCCAGCAGCTTGGTTTTCAGCGGGGCACAAACCCAGTACTTC.

This clone is a singleton in its sample. This sequence joins TRBV15 and TRBJ2-1, with D unresolved. Germline-derived CDR1 and CDR2 are LNHNV and YYDKDF (reference sequence). The germline V and J ends were trimmed by 0 bases and 12 bases, with 15 bases remaining between them. CDR3 length: 14 amino acids. CDR3 in amino acids: CATSRERIAARQFF. The CDR3 DNA follows: TGTGCCACCAGCAGAGAGCGGATAGCAGCTAGGCAGTTCTTC.

The sample holds a few counts of this clone. The chain links TRBV7-2 to TRBJ1-4; 9 bases line up with TRBD1. Germline assignment: CDR1 SGHTA and CDR2 FQGNSA. CDR3 size: 16 residues. V dropped 5 bases and J dropped 10; count of bases not matched to a gene: 14. CDR3 region: CASSATNTGGTGKLFF. DNA for the CDR3: TGTGCCAGCAGCGCGACCAATACAGGGGGCACAGGAAAACTGTTTTTT.

The CDR3 here is CASSARQAGGIDTQYF. CDR3 DNA sequence: TGTGCCAGCAGCGCCCGACAGGCGGGAGGTATAGATACGCAGTATTTT. The chain combines TRBV7-6 with TRBJ2-3; 8 positions agree with TRBD2. Germline V gene lookup returns CDR1 SGHVS and CDR2 FNYEAQ. V gave up 5 bases and J gave up 5 bases; unmatched junction bases: 12. The CDR3 totals 16 residues.

This CDR3 is CASRGQGVSYEQYF. CDR3 bases: TGTGCCAGCAGGGGGCAGGGTGTAAGCTACGAGCAGTACTTC. This rearrangement joins TRBV28 to TRBJ2-7, with D maybe TRBD1 (5 bases). Trimming took off 6 bases at V and 3 bases at J, with 15 bases between the two ends. Germline-derived CDR1 and CDR2 are MDHEN and SYDVKM. This CDR3 comprises 14 residues.

V is TRBV6-6 and J is TRBJ1-5; no reliable D call. The CDR3 has 11 amino acids. CDR1 and CDR2 (germline): MNHNY, SVGAGI (reference sequence). Between the trimmed V and J ends, which lost 10 bases and 10 bases, there was a span of 14 bases. CDR3 DNA sequence: TGTGCCACCCCCGTGATAGTTCCCCAGCATTTT. It yields the protein CATPVIVPQHF.

The V gene is TRBV28, the J gene TRBJ1-2; perhaps TRBD1 as D (5 bases). CDR3 length: 16 amino acids. Trimming removed 6 bases at V and 1 base at J, with 18 bases between. CDR1 is MDHEN, CDR2 SYDVKM, per germline. The CDR3 sequence: CASRQNLRGINYGYTF. DNA of the CDR3: TGTGCCAGCAGGCAAAACTTGCGGGGGATTAACTATGGCTACACCTTC.

This clone is a singleton in its sample. The CDR3 nucleotides read TGTGCCAGCAGCTTAGCCGAGGGGGTCGGCTATGGCTACACCTTC. Protein sequence: CASSLAEGVGYGYTF. The chain uses TRBV7-9 and TRBJ1-2; D might be TRBD1 (6 bases). Germline CDR1 is SEHNR and CDR2 is FQNEAQ (reference sequence). This CDR3 is 15 amino acids long. V gave up 0 bases and J gave up 4 bases, with 12 bases separating them.

CDR3 residues: CASSQDRGTDTQYF. In nucleotides, the CDR3 is TGCGCCAGCAGCCAAGACAGAGGGACAGATACGCAGTATTTT. The chain carries TRBV4-3 and TRBJ2-3, with a tentative D call TRBD2 (5 bases). From germline, CDR1 is LGHNA and CDR2 YSLEER. The germline V and J ends were trimmed by 0 bases and 3 bases, with 7 bases remaining between them. This CDR3 spans 14 amino acids.

The CDR3 sequence is CASSVTDSGNTIYF. The CDR3 bases are TGTGCCAGCAGTGTGACAGACTCTGGAAACACCATATATTTT. The genes are TRBV6-1 and TRBJ1-3; weak D call: TRBD1 (5 bases). The germline V and J ends were trimmed by 4 bases and 0 bases, with 7 bases remaining between them. The CDR3 is 14 residues long. The germline V gene encodes CDR1 MNHNS and CDR2 SASEGT.

The rearrangement links TRBV25-1 to TRBJ2-5; perhaps TRBD1 as D (7 bases). Germline CDR1 and CDR2: MGHDK and SYGVNS. Trimming removed 4 bases from V and 5 bases from J, with 14 bases in between. CDR3 length: 14 amino acids. CDR3 nucleotide sequence: TGTGCCAGCAGTGGAGGAGGGGGCGGGGAGACCCAGTACTTC. Its protein is CASSGGGGGETQYF.